The 10 T cell receptor beta chains below were found in one sample sequenced in a study of T cell responses to AZD1222 COVID-19 vaccine. Sequencing used immunoSEQ multiplex PCR; TCRdb keeps in-frame clones, though not all of them. The data show fewer than 300,000 clones, over 90% seen once. This specimen consisted of peripheral blood, obtained on day 0 of AZD1222 vaccination. These receptors all come from an adult in good health.

CDR3 bases: TGCGCCAGCAGCCCGGGGGGGTGGGCTACCCAAGAGACCCAGTACTTC. This encodes CASSPGGWATQETQYF. This rearrangement joins TRBV5-1 to TRBJ2-5; 8 nucleotides match TRBD2. The CDR3 has 16 residues. Per the germline V gene, CDR1 is SGHRS and CDR2 is YFSETQ. Trimming removed 4 bases from V and 1 base from J; junction bases left unmatched: 9.

The J gene is TRBJ2-7, the V gene TRBV6-5; tentative D call: TRBD2 (7 bases). CDR3 size: 13 residues. Trimming took 8 bases from V and 4 from J, leaving 15 bases between them. CDR1 and CDR2 (germline): MNHEY, SVGAGI. The CDR3: CASAEGGYYEQYF. The CDR3 DNA sequence: TGTGCCAGCGCGGAGGGGGGGTATTACGAGCAGTACTTC.

J is TRBJ2-1 and V is TRBV9; D is undetermined. V lost 1 base and J lost 4, with 12 bases in between. The length of the CDR3 is 15 residues. Germline V gene sequence: CDR1 SGDLS, CDR2 YYNGEE. The CDR3 coding sequence is TGTGCCAGCAGCGTAACGGACGGCACGTACAATGAGCAGTTCTTC. Translation: CASSVTDGTYNEQFF.

The chain recombines TRBV5-4 with TRBJ2-2, with 7 bases that match TRBD2. The CDR3 totals 16 residues. The V segment lost 0 bases and the J segment 6 bases; nucleotides outside the gene matches: 8. Germline CDR1 and CDR2: SGHNT and YYREEE (reference sequence). The CDR3: CASSLVGGGPSGELFF. The CDR3 nucleotides are TGTGCCAGCAGCTTGGTGGGGGGAGGGCCCTCCGGGGAGCTGTTTTTT.

The chain couples TRBV3-1 (or the pseudogene TRBV3-2) to TRBJ2-7, with 12 nucleotides matching TRBD1. V lost 1 base to trimming and J lost 8 bases; unmatched junction nucleotides: 9. There are 16 residues in the CDR3. The germline V gene has CDR1 LGHDT and CDR2 YNNKEL (reference sequence). CDR3 residues: CASSQGTVGTGGKQYF. CDR3 nucleotides: TGTGCCAGCAGCCAAGGAACCGTCGGGACAGGGGGCAAGCAGTACTTC.

J is TRBJ2-1 and V is TRBV4-3; TRBD2 agrees at 10 bases. The CDR3 has 15 residues. Germline V gene sequence: CDR1 LGHNA, CDR2 YSLEER. After removal of 3 bases from V and 4 bases from J, the junction contained 3 bases not matched to a gene. The CDR3 bases are TGCGCCAGCAGCCATCAACTAGCGGGGTACAATGAGCAGTTCTTC. Amino acid sequence: CASSHQLAGYNEQFF.

This clone was seen once. The V gene is TRBV13, the J gene TRBJ2-1; possible D gene TRBD2, 6 bases. Trimming took 5 bases from V and 15 from J, leaving 14 bases between them. The CDR3 runs 11 residues. The germline V gene has CDR1 PRHDT and CDR2 FYEKMQ (reference sequence). CDR3 amino acids: CASSPSSVLFF. The CDR3 bases are TGTGCCAGCAGCCCATCTAGCGTCTTGTTCTTC.

V and J are TRBV4-2 and TRBJ1-6; no firm D call. The germline V gene encodes CDR1 LGHNA and CDR2 YNFKEQ. The germline V and J ends were trimmed by 4 bases and 2 bases, with 15 bases remaining between them. The CDR3 consists of 17 residues. The CDR3 reads CASSPDNGLAYNSPLHF. The CDR3 DNA reads TGTGCCAGCAGCCCTGACAATGGGCTGGCCTATAATTCACCCCTCCACTTT.

This rearrangement joins TRBV7-8 to TRBJ2-1; perhaps D is TRBD1 or TRBD2 (5 bases each). Germline V lookup: CDR1 SGHVS, CDR2 FQNEAQ. CDR3 length: 15 residues. V lost 7 bases to trimming and J lost 0 bases, with 13 bases between them. CDR3 protein: CASTGTPSSYNEQFF. The CDR3 bases are TGTGCCAGCACCGGGACGCCGAGCTCCTACAATGAGCAGTTCTTC.

The rearrangement links TRBV2 to TRBJ2-6; D not certain. The CDR3 totals 15 residues. V lost 2 bases and J lost 2, with 7 bases in between. CDR1 and CDR2 (germline): SNHLY, FYNNEI. The CDR3 region is CASSENSPGANVLTF. CDR3 DNA: TGTGCCAGCAGTGAAAATAGCCCTGGGGCCAACGTCCTGACTTTC. Looking up the rest from reference TRBV2 and TRBJ2-6 gives the full variable domain: EPEVTQTPSHQVTQMGQEVILRCVPISNHLYFYWYRQILGQKVEFLVSFYNNEISEKSEIFDDQFSVERPDGSNFTLKIRSTKLEDSAMYFCASSENSPGANVLTFGAGSRLTVL.